This T cell receptor beta chain was sequenced for a study of blood T cells in healthy people across ages. After removal of 3 bases from V and 1 base from J, the junction contained 7 bases not matched to a gene. The CDR3 consists of 16 residues. Germline V gene lookup returns CDR1 SGHKS and CDR2 YYEKEE (reference sequence). A second PCR of roughly 7 to 11 cycles used a sample-barcoded 5' primer and a J-beta primer mix. From the 5' RACE reads, TCRdb called clonotypes with MiXCR, one entry per CDR3 protein. The data contain roughly 930,000 distinct CDR3 sequences, around 46% of them singletons. The sequence was collected from a man younger than 40 in good health. Sequences were obtained from blood. This chain joins TRBV5-5 and TRBJ2-3; 8 positions match TRBD1. CDR3 residues: CASSSQGAGGTDTQYF. The CDR3 nucleotides read TGTGCCAGCAGCTCGCAGGGGGCAGGAGGCACAGATACGCAGTATTTT. Full variable domain (rest looked up from reference TRBV5-5 and TRBJ2-3): DAGVTQSPTHLIKTRGQQVTLRCSPISGHKSVSWYQQVLGQGPQFIFQYYEKEERGRGNFPDRFSARQFPNYSSELNVNALLLGDSALYLCASSSQGAGGTDTQYFGPGTRLTVL.